One sample yielded the 3 T cell receptor beta chains listed below, sequenced in a study of technical replicates of blood from a few donors. Measured with immunoSEQ multiplex PCR; TCRdb has only the in-frame clones, and not every one. The sample carries more than 65,000 clones, roughly 92% recorded once. What was sequenced was T cells isolated from PBMCs. Source of these receptors: a human donor in good health.

The genes are TRBV2 and TRBJ1-1; TRBD1 matches 10 bases. The germline V gene encodes CDR1 SNHLY and CDR2 FYNNEI. The V segment lost 8 bases and the J segment 9 bases; nucleotides outside the gene matches: 6. The CDR3 is made up of 12 amino acids. This CDR3 reads CASSGQGDQAFF. CDR3 nucleotide sequence: TGTGCCAGCTCAGGACAGGGGGACCAAGCTTTCTTT.

V is TRBV27 and J is TRBJ1-1, with 7 bases that match TRBD1. V was clipped by 0 bases and J by 8 bases; unmatched bases: 3. The germline V gene has CDR1 MNHEY and CDR2 SMNVEV (reference sequence). This CDR3 is built from 13 residues. CDR3 nucleotides: TGTGCCAGCAGTTTATCGGACAGGCGGGAAGCTTTCTTT. The encoded protein is CASSLSDRREAFF.

The chain carries TRBV19 and TRBJ1-5, with D hard to call. V was cut by 5 bases and J by 7 bases, with 9 bases left in between. Germline CDR1 and CDR2: LNHDA and SQIVND (reference sequence). The CDR3 is made up of 12 amino acids. Here the CDR3 reads CASSPLEQPQHF. The DNA of the CDR3 is TGTGCCAGTAGTCCACTAGAACAGCCCCAGCATTTT.